Shown below are 21 T cell receptor beta chains from a single sample sequenced in a study of T cells after yellow fever vaccination. Each CDR3 protein is one row after TCRdb ran MiXCR on the 5' RACE reads. The sample carries over 120,000 distinct CDR3 sequences, 5% to 7.5% recorded once. The sample was CD4+ T cells sorted from PBMCs, taken 10 days after the yellow fever booster vaccination. The origin of the receptors is a man aged 30 to 45 who received the YFV17D yellow fever vaccine.

This clonotype was picked up many times. The chain uses TRBV14 and TRBJ1-1; D gene ambiguous. The length of the CDR3 is 13 residues. Germline V gene lookup returns CDR1 SGHDN and CDR2 FVKESK. Trimming cost V 0 bases and J 0 bases, with 2 bases left between them. The DNA for the CDR3 is TGTGCCAGCAGCCAAGATTTGAACACTGAAGCTTTCTTT. Translated, it gives CASSQDLNTEAFF. Complete variable domain (other parts from reference TRBV14 and TRBJ1-1): EAGVTQFPSHSVIEKGQTVTLRCDPISGHDNLYWYRRVMGKEIKFLLHFVKESKQDESGMPNNRFLAERTGGTYSTLKVQPAELEDSGVYFCASSQDLNTEAFFGQGTRLTVV.

This clonotype was seen ten or more times. The V gene is TRBV5-1, the J gene TRBJ2-7; D is undetermined. Trimming removed 3 bases from V and 3 bases from J, with 7 bases in between. Germline loops: CDR1 SGHRS, CDR2 YFSETQ. The CDR3 covers 12 residues. The CDR3 DNA follows: TGCGCCAGCAGCTCTCTTAACTACGAGCAGTACTTC. It specifies CASSSLNYEQYF.

The V and J genes are TRBV24-1 and TRBJ2-1, with TRBD1 matching over 8 bases. The CDR3 totals 19 residues. In germline, CDR1 is KGHDR, CDR2 SFDVKD. V gave up 3 bases and J gave up 0 bases; unmatched junction bases: 12. The CDR3 DNA reads TGTGCCACCAGTGATCCGGGACAGGACTCCGGAGGCTCCTACAATGAGCAGTTCTTC. Translation gives CATSDPGQDSGGSYNEQFF.

In this sample, this clonotype turned up many times. The chain combines TRBV2 with TRBJ2-1, with 12 bases aligning to TRBD2. In germline, CDR1 is SNHLY, CDR2 FYNNEI. The V gene end was trimmed by 2 bases and the J gene end by 7 bases; junction bases not matched to a gene: 9. This CDR3 is 17 amino acids long. CDR3 nucleotide sequence: TGTGCCAGCAGTGAACGGCCTAGCGGGAGGGCCTGGAATGAGCAGTTCTTC. It is translated as CASSERPSGRAWNEQFF.

V is TRBV5-1 and J is TRBJ2-5; possible D gene TRBD2, 6 bases. Germline lookup yields CDR1 SGHRS and CDR2 YFSETQ. With 3 bases removed from V and 4 bases from J, the gap between germline ends came to 13 bases. The CDR3 totals 14 residues. The CDR3 nucleotides read TGCGCCAGCAGCTCCGGGACTTCCCCAGAGACCCAGTACTTC. Amino acid sequence: CASSSGTSPETQYF.

This clonotype has a count of ten or more. V gene TRBV5-1 combines with J gene TRBJ2-4; D is undetermined. CDR1 SGHRS and CDR2 YFSETQ come from the germline V gene. V lost 4 bases to trimming and J lost 8 bases, with 16 bases between them. The CDR3 contains 14 residues. For the CDR3, the DNA is TGCGCCAGCAGCCCACAAAGATCCTGGGACATTCAGTACTTC. Protein product: CASSPQRSWDIQYF.

About this clonotype: This could be a read error, since a much larger clone is one nucleotide away. The rearrangement links TRBV15 to TRBJ1-2; maybe TRBD1 (5 bases). CDR1 is LNHNV and CDR2 is YYDKDF in the germline V gene (reference sequence). This CDR3 region has 16 residues. The CDR3 is CAISRERQRPNYGYTF. The CDR3 bases are TGTGCCATCAGCAGAGAGAGACAGCGTCCTAACTATGGCTACACCTTC. Using reference TRBV15 and TRBJ1-2 for the parts outside the CDR3, the full variable domain is DAMVIQNPRYQVTQFGKPVTLSCSQTLNHNVMYWYQQKSSQAPKLLFHYYDKDFNNEADTPDNFQSRRPNTSFCFLDIRSPGLGDTAMYLCAISRERQRPNYGYTFGSGTRLTVV.

The chain is built from TRBV7-2 and TRBJ2-7; TRBD2 aligns across 10 bases. Germline loops: CDR1 SGHTA, CDR2 FQGNSA. This CDR3 has 16 amino acids. Trimming cost V 6 bases and J 1 base; bases outside gene matches: 9. DNA of the CDR3: TGTGCCAGCAGTCGTACTAGCGGGATTAGGTCCTACGAGCAGTACTTC. Its protein product is CASSRTSGIRSYEQYF.

The DNA of the CDR3 is TGCGCCAGCAGTCACCCCTTCCTCCCTAGCGGACCTATCCCATTGGCAGGGGCCAACGTCCTGACTTTC. Protein sequence: CASSHPFLPSGPIPLAGANVLTF. This sequence joins TRBV23-1 and TRBJ2-6, with 7 nucleotides matching TRBD2. Being an ORF, TRBV23-1 has a function that is uncertain. After removal of 3 bases from V and 4 bases from J, the junction contained 27 bases not matched to a gene. There are 23 residues in the CDR3.

There are many counts of this clonotype. The chain couples TRBV20-1 to TRBJ1-1; the D gene is possibly TRBD1 (5 bases). The CDR3 has 14 residues. Germline-derived CDR1 and CDR2 are DFQATT and SNEGSKA (reference sequence). Trimming took 2 bases from V and 3 from J, leaving 13 bases between them. As DNA, the CDR3 is TGCAGTGCTAGACGCGGGGGTAAGGACACTGAAGCTTTCTTT. Translated, it gives CSARRGGKDTEAFF.

This clonotype was seen more than once but under ten times. V is TRBV5-4 and J is TRBJ2-2; TRBD2 is a possible D gene (5 bases). Trimming removed 4 bases at V and 3 bases at J, with 13 bases between. The CDR3 is 15 amino acids. The germline CDR1 and CDR2 sequences are SGHNT and YYREEE (reference sequence). CDR3: CASSPLDFDTGELFF. CDR3 DNA sequence: TGTGCCAGCAGCCCTCTGGACTTTGACACCGGGGAGCTGTTTTTT.

This clonotype was counted many times. This sequence joins TRBV7-2 and TRBJ2-1; D could derive from TRBD1 or TRBD2 (6 bases each). This CDR3 spans 16 amino acids. Germline V gives CDR1 SGHTA, CDR2 FQGNSA. The V and J ends lost 2 bases and 7 bases respectively, with 18 bases between them. The CDR3 DNA sequence: TGTGCCAGCAGCTTATCTCGCGGGGAGAGGGGGAATGAGCAGTTCTTC. Its translation is CASSLSRGERGNEQFF.

The chain joins TRBV18 to TRBJ2-5; D is ambiguous. The V and J ends lost 2 bases and 0 bases respectively, with 13 bases between them. The CDR3 length is 16 residues. Germline CDR1 KGHSH, CDR2 LQKENI. CDR3 protein: CASSPSRSLYQETQYF. The DNA of the CDR3 is TGTGCCAGCTCACCAAGTCGGAGCTTGTACCAAGAGACCCAGTACTTC.

The sample holds many counts of this clonotype. The chain uses TRBV4-1 and TRBJ2-5, with TRBD2 matching over 13 bases. Germline V CDR1 and CDR2: MGHRA, YSYEKL. This CDR3 is 18 amino acids long. V shed 4 bases and J 5 bases; nucleotides not matched to a gene: 13. The CDR3 region has the DNA TGCGCCAGCAGCCCAGGACGACGGACTAGCGGGGGCCTGGAGACCCAGTACTTC. Translation gives CASSPGRRTSGGLETQYF.

This clonotype was seen more than once but under ten times. This chain connects TRBV12-3 or TRBV12-4 to TRBJ2-5; the D is unclear. The CDR3 is 12 residues long. V was clipped by 3 bases and J by 7 bases, with 9 bases between them. The CDR3 DNA follows: TGTGCCAGCAGTTTTCCTCGAGGGACCCAGTACTTC. This gives the protein CASSFPRGTQYF.

This clonotype appeared many times. The V call is TRBV15, the J call TRBJ2-1, with D unresolved. The CDR3 contains 16 residues. Trimming left V 1 base short and J 7 bases short, with 17 bases between. Germline values: CDR1 LNHNV, CDR2 YYDKDF (reference sequence). CDR3 nucleotide sequence: TGTGCCACCAGCAGAGGAGGAAGTAGTCCGGGTAATGAGCAGTTCTTC. Residues: CATSRGGSSPGNEQFF. The full variable domain, completed using reference TRBV15 and TRBJ2-1, is DAMVIQNPRYQVTQFGKPVTLSCSQTLNHNVMYWYQQKSSQAPKLLFHYYDKDFNNEADTPDNFQSRRPNTSFCFLDIRSPGLGDTAMYLCATSRGGSSPGNEQFFGPGTRLTVL.

This clonotype was observed at least ten times. This chain joins TRBV10-2 and TRBJ2-7; D is tentatively TRBD1 or TRBD2 (6 bases each). V lost 8 bases and J 3 bases, leaving 17 bases between the germline ends. Germline V gives CDR1 WSHSY, CDR2 SAAADI. CDR3 length: 14 amino acids. The CDR3: CASRDTGGFYEQYF. In DNA, the CDR3 is TGCGCCAGCCGGGACACCGGGGGATTCTACGAGCAGTACTTC.

This clonotype came up many times. The gene calls are TRBV12-3 or TRBV12-4 and TRBJ2-5, with D perhaps matching TRBD2 (5 bases). The V end lost 2 bases, the J end lost 3 bases, and 10 bases lay between the germline ends. This CDR3 is built from 14 residues. CDR3 DNA: TGTGCCAGCAGTTTACATGGAGGAAAAGAGACCCAGTACTTC. Translation gives CASSLHGGKETQYF.

Many counts were recorded for this clonotype. The chain uses TRBV7-3 and TRBJ2-1; TRBD2 matches at 14 bases. Germline lookup yields CDR1 SGHTA and CDR2 FQGTGA. This CDR3 comprises 15 residues. Trimming cost V 4 bases and J 13 bases; bases outside gene matches: 9. The CDR3 is CASSSSGTSGSYQFF. CDR3 sequence (DNA): TGTGCCAGCAGCTCTTCCGGGACTAGCGGGAGTTATCAGTTCTTC.

This clonotype showed up many times. The chain links TRBV29-1 to TRBJ1-2; D is uncertain. Trimming took off 2 bases at V and 2 bases at J, with 6 bases between the two ends. Germline lookup yields CDR1 SQVTM and CDR2 ANQGSEA. The CDR3 is 12 residues long. This chain's CDR3 is CSVEKGNYGYTF. Here the CDR3 DNA reads TGCAGCGTTGAAAAAGGGAACTATGGCTACACCTTC.

This clonotype was seen many times. The gene calls are TRBV5-6 and TRBJ1-2, with D maybe TRBD1 (6 bases). The CDR3 extends over 13 amino acids. The germline V gene encodes CDR1 SGHDT and CDR2 YYEEEE. Between the trimmed V and J ends, which lost 5 bases and 4 bases, there was a span of 12 bases. The CDR3 bases are TGTGCCAGCAGTATCGGGACACCCTATGGCTACACCTTC. Translating it yields CASSIGTPYGYTF.